This T cell receptor (beta chain) was identified during a study of prognosis after radiotherapy for stage I lung cancer. Genomic DNA provided the template from which TCR beta CDR3 was amplified by two-round multiplex PCR. The first round of PCR was done with primers that matched each TRBV and TRBJ gene. TCRdb used MiXCR to reprocess the multiplex PCR reads, holding one entry per CDR3 protein. The sample lists roughly 24,000 distinct CDR3 sequences, roughly two fifths occurring once. Germline CDR1 LGHDT, CDR2 YNNKEL (reference sequence). This CDR3 contains 14 residues. The J segment lost 6 bases and the V segment lost 1 base, leaving 4 bases of the junction unmatched.

The receptor comes from a donor aged 50 or older with non-small cell lung cancer. The gene calls are TRBV3-1 and TRBJ2-7, with TRBD2 identical over 9 bases. The sequenced sample was PBMCs, obtained before or after stereotactic body radiation therapy (not recorded which). The DNA of the CDR3 is TGTGCCAGCAGCCAAGGCGGGAGGGCGTCCGAGCAGTACTTC. Translation: CASSQGGRASEQYF.